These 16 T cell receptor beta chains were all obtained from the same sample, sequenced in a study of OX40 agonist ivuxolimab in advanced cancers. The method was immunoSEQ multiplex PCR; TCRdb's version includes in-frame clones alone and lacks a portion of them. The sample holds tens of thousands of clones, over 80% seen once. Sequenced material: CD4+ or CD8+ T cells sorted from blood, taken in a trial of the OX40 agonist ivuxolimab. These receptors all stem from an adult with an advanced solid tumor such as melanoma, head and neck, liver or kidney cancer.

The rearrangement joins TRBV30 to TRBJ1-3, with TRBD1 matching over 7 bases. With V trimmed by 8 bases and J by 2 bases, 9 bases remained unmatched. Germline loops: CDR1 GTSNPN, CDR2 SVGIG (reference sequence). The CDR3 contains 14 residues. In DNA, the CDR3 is TGTGCCGCCGGACAGGCCGTTGCTGGAAACACCATATATTTT. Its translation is CAAGQAVAGNTIYF.

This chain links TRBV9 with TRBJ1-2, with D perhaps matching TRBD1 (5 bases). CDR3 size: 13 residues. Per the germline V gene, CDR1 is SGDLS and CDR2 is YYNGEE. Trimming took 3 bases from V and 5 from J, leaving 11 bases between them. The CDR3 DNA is TGTGCCAGCAGCGCCGGGACGGAATATGGCTACACCTTC. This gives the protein CASSAGTEYGYTF.

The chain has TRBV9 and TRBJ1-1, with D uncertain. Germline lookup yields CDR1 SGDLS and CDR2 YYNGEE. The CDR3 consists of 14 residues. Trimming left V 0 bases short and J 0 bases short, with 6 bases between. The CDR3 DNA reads TGTGCCAGCAGCGTAGGCAGGATGAACACTGAAGCTTTCTTT. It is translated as CASSVGRMNTEAFF. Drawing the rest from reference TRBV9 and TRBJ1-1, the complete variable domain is DSGVTQTPKHLITATGQRVTLRCSPRSGDLSVYWYQQSLDQGLQFLIQYYNGEERAKGNILERFSAQQFPDLHSELNLSSLELGDSALYFCASSVGRMNTEAFFGQGTRLTVV.

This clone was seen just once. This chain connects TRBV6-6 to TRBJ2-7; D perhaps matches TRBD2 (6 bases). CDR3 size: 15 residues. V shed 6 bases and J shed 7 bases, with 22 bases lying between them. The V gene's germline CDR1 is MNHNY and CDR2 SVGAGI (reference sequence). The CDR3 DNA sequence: TGTGCCAGCAGCGACTCGCTAGCGTCCCCCGAGGAGCAGTACTTC. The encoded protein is CASSDSLASPEEQYF.

CDR3 sequence: CASSSRTSGKYEQYF. CDR3 coding DNA: TGTGCCAGCAGCTCAAGGACTAGCGGGAAGTACGAGCAGTACTTC. V and J are TRBV5-6 and TRBJ2-7; 12 bases match TRBD2. Germline trimming cut 3 bases from V and 4 bases from J; bases unmatched to any gene: 5. Germline assignment: CDR1 SGHDT and CDR2 YYEEEE. CDR3 length: 15 amino acids.

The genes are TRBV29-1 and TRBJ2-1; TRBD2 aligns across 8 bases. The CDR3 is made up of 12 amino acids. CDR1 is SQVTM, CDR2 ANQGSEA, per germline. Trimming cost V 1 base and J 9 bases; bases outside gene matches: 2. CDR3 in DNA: TGCAGCGTTGAAGCGGGAGGGGCTGAGCAGTTCTTC. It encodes CSVEAGGAEQFF.

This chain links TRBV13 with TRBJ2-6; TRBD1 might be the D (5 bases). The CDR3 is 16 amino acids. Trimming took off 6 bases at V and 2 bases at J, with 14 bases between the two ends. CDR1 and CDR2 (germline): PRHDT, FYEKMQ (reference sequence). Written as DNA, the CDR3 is TGTGCCAGCAGGGATGGACACCCCCCTGGGGCCAACGTCCTGACTTTC. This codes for CASRDGHPPGANVLTF. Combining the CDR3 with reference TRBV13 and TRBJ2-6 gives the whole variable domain AAGVIQSPRHLIKEKRETATLKCYPIPRHDTVYWYQQGPGQDPQFLISFYEKMQSDKGSIPDRFSAQQFSDYHSELNMSSLELGDSALYFCASRDGHPPGANVLTFGAGSRLTVL.

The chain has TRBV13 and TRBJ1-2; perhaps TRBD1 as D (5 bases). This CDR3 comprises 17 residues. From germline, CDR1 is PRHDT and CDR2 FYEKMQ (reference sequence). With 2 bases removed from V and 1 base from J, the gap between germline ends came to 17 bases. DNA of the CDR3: TGTGCCAGCAGCTTAAGCGAGGGGAGTCAAGATAACTATGGCTACACCTTC. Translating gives CASSLSEGSQDNYGYTF.

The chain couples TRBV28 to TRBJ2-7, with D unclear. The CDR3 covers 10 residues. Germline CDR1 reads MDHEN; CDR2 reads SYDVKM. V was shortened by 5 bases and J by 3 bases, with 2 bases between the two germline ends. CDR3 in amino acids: CASSHYEQYF. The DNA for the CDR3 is TGTGCCAGCAGTCACTACGAGCAGTACTTC.

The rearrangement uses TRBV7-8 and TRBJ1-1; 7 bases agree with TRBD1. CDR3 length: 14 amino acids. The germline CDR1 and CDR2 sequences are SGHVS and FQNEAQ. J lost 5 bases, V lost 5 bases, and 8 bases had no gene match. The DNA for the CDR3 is TGTGCCAGCAGCCCCCCGGGACAGACTACTGAAGCTTTCTTT. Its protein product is CASSPPGQTTEAFF.

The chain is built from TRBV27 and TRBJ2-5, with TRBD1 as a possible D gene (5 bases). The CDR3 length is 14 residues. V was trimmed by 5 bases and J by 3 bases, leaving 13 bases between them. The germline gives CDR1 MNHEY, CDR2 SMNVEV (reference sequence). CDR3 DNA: TGTGCCAGCAGTGTGGGTACAGGCGAAGAGACCCAGTACTTC. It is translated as CASSVGTGEETQYF.

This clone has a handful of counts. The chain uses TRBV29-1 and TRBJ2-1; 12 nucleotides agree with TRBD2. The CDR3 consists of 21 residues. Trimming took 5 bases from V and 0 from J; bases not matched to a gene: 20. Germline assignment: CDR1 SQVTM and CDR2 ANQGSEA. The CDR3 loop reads CSVLGLAGTARSGSSYNEQFF. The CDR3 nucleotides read TGCAGCGTTCTCGGACTAGCGGGAACGGCAAGGTCGGGTTCCTCCTACAATGAGCAGTTCTTC.

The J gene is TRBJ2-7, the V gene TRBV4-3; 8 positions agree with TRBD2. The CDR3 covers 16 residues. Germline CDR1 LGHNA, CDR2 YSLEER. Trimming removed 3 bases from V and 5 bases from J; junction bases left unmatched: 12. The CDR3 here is CASSQWGRAGVHEQYF. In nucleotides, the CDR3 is TGCGCCAGCAGCCAGTGGGGGAGAGCGGGAGTCCACGAGCAGTACTTC.

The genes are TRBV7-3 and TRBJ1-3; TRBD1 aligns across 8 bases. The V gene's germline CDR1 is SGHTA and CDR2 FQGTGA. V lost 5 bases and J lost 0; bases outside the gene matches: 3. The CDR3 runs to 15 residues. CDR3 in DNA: TGTGCCAGCAGCCAAGACAGGGGCTCTGGAAACACCATATATTTT. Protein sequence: CASSQDRGSGNTIYF.

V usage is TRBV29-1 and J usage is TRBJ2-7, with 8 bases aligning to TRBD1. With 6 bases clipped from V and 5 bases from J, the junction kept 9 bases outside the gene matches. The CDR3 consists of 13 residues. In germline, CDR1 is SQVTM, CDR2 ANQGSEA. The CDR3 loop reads CSVRTGTNDEQYF. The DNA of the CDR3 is TGCAGCGTGAGGACAGGGACAAACGACGAGCAGTACTTC.

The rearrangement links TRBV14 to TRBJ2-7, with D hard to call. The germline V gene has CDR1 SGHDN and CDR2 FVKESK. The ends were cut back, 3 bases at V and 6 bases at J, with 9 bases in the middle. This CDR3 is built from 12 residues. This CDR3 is CASSQGTVEQYF. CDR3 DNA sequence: TGTGCCAGCAGCCAGGGAACGGTCGAGCAGTACTTC.